Described below is a single T cell receptor (beta chain) sequence and its context. The antigen remains unidentified. These data originate in a study of T-cell memory formation after mild COVID-19. Background on the study: For the most part, TCR clusters were specific to one donor. Study findings and constraints: Some clones that responded turned up in pre-infection memory, which suggests that cross-reactive memory joined in. There was a balanced CD4/CD8 profile in clones contracting day 15 to 85, and later expanders leaned CD4+.

TCRdb independently ran MiXCR on the 5' RACE reads; one entry per CDR3 protein. The sample carries approximately 350,000 distinct CDR3 sequences, 28% recorded once. This clonotype was obtained from an adult woman who had mild COVID-19 (a few samples of this study predate the infection). Cell type and time point are not known. Input material: PBMCs or a T cell subset sorted from them (not recorded which).

The CDR3 bases are TGTGCCAGCAGTTTAGGGGGGACTAGCAATGAGCAGTTCTTC. Encoded protein: CASSLGGTSNEQFF. The gene calls are TRBV12-3 or TRBV12-4 and TRBJ2-1; 8 nucleotides match TRBD2. V dropped 1 base and J dropped 6; count of bases not matched to a gene: 2. This CDR3 is built from 14 residues.